These 30 T cell receptor beta chains came from one sample sequenced in a study of CD8+CD57+ T cells in acquired aplastic anemia. Both TCR beta VDJ combination and CDR3 sequence profiling were carried out. Genomic DNA was the template for this profiling. TCRdb reprocessed the reads with MiXCR, giving one entry per CDR3 protein. The sample yields 270,000 or so distinct CDR3 sequences, roughly 80% seen once. Before being chosen for sequencing, patients had shown CD8+CD57+ cell expansion by flow cytometry. The sample taken for sequencing was sorted CD4+, CD8+, or CD8+CD57+ T cells (not recorded which) from PBMCs. These receptor sequences come from a human donor with aplastic anemia.

This clonotype was recorded a few times. One junction end disagrees with the germline gene, perhaps due to a read error. The chain has TRBV19 and TRBJ1-5; D not resolved. CDR1 is LNHDA, CDR2 SQIVND, per germline (reference sequence). CDR3 size: 15 residues. The CDR3 region has the DNA TGTGCCAGTAGTATTGCTAGCGGGTACTACCAGCCGCAGCTTTTC. Translation gives CASSIASGYYQPQLF.

The sample holds one count of this clonotype. The rearrangement uses TRBV7-2 and TRBJ2-7, with 9 bases matching TRBD1. CDR1 SGHTA and CDR2 FQGNSA come from the germline V gene. CDR3 size: 16 residues. The V gene end was trimmed by 4 bases and the J gene end by 7 bases; junction bases not matched to a gene: 14. The CDR3 DNA reads as TGTGCCAGCAGCTCCCGGGGGGACAGGGCCCTCGGAGAGCAGTACTTC. It is translated as CASSSRGDRALGEQYF.

Details on this clonotype: At one boundary the junction diverges from the germline segment, which might be a read error. The V call is TRBV7-9, the J call TRBJ2-7; no definite D call. Germline loops: CDR1 SEHNR, CDR2 FQNEAQ (reference sequence). There are 15 residues in the CDR3. The CDR3 nucleotides read TGTGCCACCAGCTGTGGATTAGAAAGCTCCTACGAGGAGTACTTC. Protein product: CATSCGLESSYEEYF.

As to this clonotype: This is likely a read error, given that the CDR3 carries no conserved phenylalanine or tryptophan at its end. The chain links TRBV7-8 to TRBJ2-3; no clear D gene. Germline CDR1 SGHVS, CDR2 FQNEAQ. The CDR3 has 13 amino acids. CDR3 region: CASGFHPNGTQYS. CDR3 in DNA: TGTGCCAGCGGCTTTCATCCAAACGGGACGCAGTATTCT.

This chain connects TRBV29-1 to TRBJ1-2, with D maybe TRBD1 (6 bases). V dropped 6 bases and J dropped 2 bases, with 10 bases sitting between them. The germline V gene has CDR1 SQVTM and CDR2 ANQGSEA. CDR3 length equals 12 residues. CDR3 in amino acids: CSVLRGNYGYTF. CDR3 DNA sequence: TGCAGCGTGTTGAGGGGGAACTATGGCTACACCTTC.

Of note for this clonotype: One junction end does not reproduce the germline sequence, and a read error may be involved. The rearrangement links TRBV9 to TRBJ1-1; D gene unclear. Looked up from germline, CDR1 is SGDLS and CDR2 is YYNGEE. There are 15 residues in the CDR3. This chain's CDR3 is CASGVAGNSQSLAFF. The CDR3 DNA is TGTGCCAGCGGCGTAGCTGGGAACAGTCAGTCCTTAGCTTTCTTT.

The chain joins TRBV6-7 to TRBJ1-6; tentatively, D is TRBD1 (5 bases). TRBV6-7 belongs to the ORF category, with a function that is uncertain. The CDR3 length is 17 residues. V was cut by 7 bases and J by 1 base, with 17 bases left in between. Here the CDR3 reads CASIPRSEGSYNSPLHF. The CDR3, as DNA: TGTGCCAGCATCCCTCGGAGCGAGGGGTCCTATAATTCACCCCTCCACTTT.

This sequence joins TRBV7-3 and TRBJ1-2; no clear D gene. This CDR3 spans 16 amino acids. Germline CDR1 and CDR2: SGHTA and FQGTGA. V was clipped by 8 bases and J by 5 bases, with 24 bases between them. Here the CDR3 DNA reads TGTGCCAGCTCATTGGAGGCGAACGGCGTTGTATATGGCTACACCTTC. Its protein is CASSLEANGVVYGYTF.

In its sample, this clonotype was seen once. The rearrangement uses TRBV7-9 and TRBJ1-1; 10 positions agree with TRBD1. In germline, CDR1 is SEHNR, CDR2 FQNEAQ (reference sequence). This CDR3 spans 15 amino acids. J gave up 7 bases and V 11 bases, and 16 bases lay outside the gene matches. CDR3 in amino acids: CAGQGVREAKNEAFF. Here the CDR3 DNA reads TGTGCCGGACAGGGGGTGAGGGAGGCCAAGAATGAAGCTTTCTTT.

The rearrangement links TRBV15 to TRBJ2-5; tentative D call: TRBD2 (5 bases). Germline loops: CDR1 LNHNV, CDR2 YYDKDF (reference sequence). V dropped 5 bases and J dropped 0 bases, with 10 bases sitting between them. The CDR3 is 14 residues long. The CDR3 sequence: CATSGGTDQETQYF. In DNA form, the CDR3 reads TGTGCCACCAGCGGAGGCACAGACCAAGAGACCCAGTACTTC.

V usage is TRBV19 and J usage is TRBJ2-1, with 8 nucleotides matching TRBD1. V shed 1 base and J 5 bases; nucleotides not matched to a gene: 4. Germline loops: CDR1 LNHDA, CDR2 SQIVND (reference sequence). This CDR3 has 15 amino acids. The DNA of the CDR3 is TGTGCCAGTAGTATAGGACAGGGGAGAAACAATGAGCAGTTCTTC. This sequence encodes CASSIGQGRNNEQFF. Drawing the rest from reference TRBV19 and TRBJ2-1, the complete variable domain is DGGITQSPKYLFRKEGQNVTLSCEQNLNHDAMYWYRQDPGQGLRLIYYSQIVNDFQKGDIAEGYSVSREKKESFPLTVTSAQKNPTAFYLCASSIGQGRNNEQFFGPGTRLTVL.

The rearrangement joins TRBV20-1 to TRBJ2-7; D remains unclear. The CDR3 totals 14 residues. CDR1 is DFQATT and CDR2 is SNEGSKA in the germline V gene (reference sequence). The V end was cut by 0 bases, the J end by 2 bases, with 11 bases between. CDR3: CSARDFRGTYEQYF. The CDR3 nucleotides are TGCAGTGCTAGAGATTTCCGCGGAACCTACGAGCAGTACTTC.

Only one count was recorded for this clonotype. The conserved phenylalanine or tryptophan is not found at the CDR3 terminus, so this likely reflects a read error. The DNA is omitted, as the CDR3 cannot be located on it reliably, and the CDR3 follows TCRdb's listing. The chain uses TRBV9 and TRBJ1-1; the D call TRBD1 from the table was never checked on the DNA. The CDR3 extends over 13 residues, inclusive of both ends. CDR1 and CDR2 (germline): SGDLS, YYNGEE. This CDR3 reads CASTPRMNREAVV.

The chain links TRBV5-4 to TRBJ1-6; no clear D. V was cut by 2 bases and J by 9 bases, with 12 bases left in between. This CDR3 contains 14 residues. CDR1 SGHNT and CDR2 YYREEE come from the germline V gene (reference sequence). In DNA form, the CDR3 reads TGTGCCAGCAGCTTTACTGGGGAGGGTTCACCCCTCCACTTT. Translating gives CASSFTGEGSPLHF.

The V call is TRBV7-2, the J call TRBJ2-5; D is possibly TRBD2 (7 bases). The V and J ends lost 10 bases and 14 bases respectively, with 23 bases between them. The V gene's germline CDR1 is SGHTA and CDR2 FQGNSA. CDR3 length equals 12 residues. CDR3 sequence: CAIRGGAGTNYF. The CDR3 DNA reads TGTGCCATCCGTGGGGGGGCGGGCACCAACTACTTC.

The gene calls are TRBV5-1 and TRBJ2-3; D is possibly TRBD1 (7 bases). Between the trimmed V and J ends, which lost 0 bases and 8 bases, there was a span of 13 bases. From germline, CDR1 is SGHRS and CDR2 YFSETQ. The CDR3 is made up of 14 amino acids. This CDR3 reads CASSLGQGDCTQYF. CDR3 DNA sequence: TGCGCCAGCAGCTTGGGGCAGGGGGACTGTACGCAGTATTTT.

This sequence joins TRBV7-8 and TRBJ2-1, with D tentatively TRBD2 (6 bases). In germline, CDR1 is SGHVS, CDR2 FQNEAQ. The CDR3 runs to 16 residues. The V end lost 4 bases, the J end lost 13 bases, and 26 bases lay between the germline ends. This CDR3 reads CASSWGGGSNNGYQFF. As DNA, the CDR3 is TGTGCCAGCAGCTGGGGAGGAGGGTCAAACAACGGCTACCAGTTCTTC.

Comment on this clonotype: This is likely a read error, given that the CDR3 carries no conserved phenylalanine or tryptophan at its end. Because the CDR3's place on the DNA is in doubt, the DNA is left out and the CDR3 is given as listed by TCRdb. This sequence joins TRBV10-3 and TRBJ1-5; whether TRBD1, the table's D call, matches the DNA was not checked. The CDR3 contains 15 residues when both ends are counted. Germline V CDR1 and CDR2: ENHRY, SYGVKD. This CDR3 is CAISQGDLNNQPQLS.

This clonotype was observed a handful of times. This chain uses TRBV19 with TRBJ1-6, with D possibly being TRBD1 (5 bases). CDR1 LNHDA and CDR2 SQIVND come from the germline V gene (reference sequence). The CDR3 loop spans 16 amino acids. V lost 9 bases, J lost 16 bases, and 31 bases lay in between. CDR3 nucleotide sequence: TGTGCCAGCAGCGCCGACAGCGCCTCCTATAATGCGCCGCTCCACTTT. It specifies CASSADSASYNAPLHF.

Here the CDR3 DNA reads TGTGCCAGCAGCTCGGACAGGGCACTTACACCCCTCCACTTCTTT. It codes for CASSSDRALTPLHFF. The V gene is TRBV7-6, the J gene TRBJ1-1, with 8 bases fitting TRBD1. The CDR3 loop spans 15 amino acids. From germline, CDR1 is SGHVS and CDR2 FNYEAQ. J gave up 14 bases and V 4 bases, and 18 bases lay outside the gene matches.

The chain joins TRBV11-3 to TRBJ1-2; weak D call: TRBD1 (6 bases). The V end lost 6 bases, the J end lost 5 bases, and 19 bases lay between the germline ends. This CDR3 spans 15 amino acids. Germline V gives CDR1 SGHNT, CDR2 YENEEA. The chain's CDR3 is CASSPQQGSPYGYTF. CDR3 nucleotide sequence: TGTGCCAGCAGTCCTCAACAGGGCTCACCTTATGGCTACACCTTC. The whole variable domain, filled in from reference TRBV11-3 and TRBJ1-2, reads EAGVVQSPRYKIIEKKQPVAFWCNPISGHNTLYWYLQNLGQGPELLIRYENEEAVDDSQLPKDRFSAERLKGVDSTLKIQPAELGDSAVYLCASSPQQGSPYGYTFGSGTRLTVV.

Regarding this clonotype: The junction and the germline gene differ at one end; a read error may be behind it. The chain is built from TRBV7-2 and TRBJ2-5; TRBD1 might be the D (6 bases). The CDR3 runs to 16 residues. Germline CDR1 reads SGHTA; CDR2 reads FQGNSA. The CDR3 protein is CASSSNLGTGKETQYF. The CDR3 coding sequence is TGCGCCAGCAGCTCCAACCTTGGTACAGGGAAGGAGACTCAGTACTTC.

This clonotype was detected once. This rearrangement joins TRBV7-9 to TRBJ2-1, with no clear D. The CDR3 runs to 15 residues. V lost 5 bases to trimming and J lost 14 bases, with 25 bases between them. The germline gives CDR1 SEHNR, CDR2 FQNEAQ (reference sequence). Here the CDR3 DNA reads TGTGCCAGCAGCGCAGTAGCAGAGTACCAGTACTACGAGTTCTTC. Translation: CASSAVAEYQYYEFF.

This clonotype was counted a few times. V is TRBV15 and J is TRBJ2-1; 7 bases align to TRBD2. Germline V lookup: CDR1 LNHNV, CDR2 YYDKDF (reference sequence). V was clipped by 3 bases and J by 8 bases; unmatched bases: 13. This CDR3 has 16 amino acids. CDR3 residues: CATSRGRGGSGYEQFF. The CDR3 coding sequence is TGTGCCACCAGCAGGGGGAGGGGCGGGAGTGGCTATGAGCAGTTCTTC.

For this clonotype: The missing conserved phenylalanine or tryptophan at the end of this CDR3 makes a read error likely. No DNA is shown, since the ends of the CDR3 on it are uncertain; the CDR3 is the one TCRdb lists. This chain connects TRBV19 to TRBJ2-1; TRBD2, the D gene given by the table, was not confirmed from the DNA. Germline values: CDR1 LNHDA, CDR2 SQIVND (reference sequence). The CDR3 is 15 amino acids long, termini counted. The CDR3 sequence is CASSIASGAYNFRQV.

With respect to this clonotype: At one of its ends the junction is not consistent with the germline gene, which may arise from a read error. The V gene is TRBV9, the J gene TRBJ2-2; D might be TRBD1 (6 bases). The germline gives CDR1 SGDLS, CDR2 YYNGEE. The CDR3 loop spans 13 amino acids. The CDR3 DNA is TGTGCCAGCATGGCAGGGGCCACCGGGCAGCTGTTTTTT. It yields the protein CASMAGATGQLFF.

In its sample, this clonotype was seen a few times. The CDR3 ends on some other residue instead of the conserved phenylalanine or tryptophan, so this is likely a read error. No DNA is shown, since the ends of the CDR3 on it are uncertain; the CDR3 is the one TCRdb lists. V and J are TRBV7-8 and TRBJ2-1; TRBD2 is the table's D call, not checked against the DNA. Germline-derived CDR1 and CDR2 are SGHVS and FQNEAQ. The CDR3 length is 13 residues, termini included. The CDR3 spells CASSLAGLAGVRV.

In the case of this clonotype: At one of its ends the junction is not consistent with the germline gene, which may arise from a read error. The chain employs TRBV7-2 and TRBJ1-6; possible D gene TRBD1, 6 bases. The CDR3 covers 16 residues. Germline CDR1 and CDR2: SGHTA and FQGNSA. CDR3 DNA sequence: TGTGCCAGCGGCTTGGGGGGCGGCGGCAATAATTCACCCCTCCACTTT. Protein sequence: CASGLGGGGNNSPLHF.

The chain has TRBV15 and TRBJ2-7; a weak D match, TRBD2 (6 bases). Germline V gives CDR1 LNHNV, CDR2 YYDKDF (reference sequence). V was clipped by 0 bases and J by 4 bases, with 13 bases between them. The CDR3 is 15 amino acids. Here the CDR3 DNA reads TGTGCCACCAGCAGAGATGAGGGACTCAGGTACGAGCAGTACGTC. Translation: CATSRDEGLRYEQYV.

The genes are TRBV19 and TRBJ2-1, with a weak D call TRBD2 (5 bases). Germline values: CDR1 LNHDA, CDR2 SQIVND (reference sequence). Trimming pared 1 base from V and 2 bases from J, leaving 9 bases between. The CDR3 totals 15 residues. As DNA, the CDR3 is TGTGCCAGTAGTATAGCGAGGGAAACCTACAATGAGCAGTTCTTC. Protein: CASSIARETYNEQFF.